This passage covers 23 T cell receptor beta chains from one sample sequenced in a study of blood T cells in healthy people across ages. With a J-beta primer mix and a sample-barcoded 5' primer, a second PCR ran about 6 to 11 cycles. TCRdb passed the 5' RACE reads through MiXCR, listing each CDR3 protein once. Among about a million distinct CDR3 sequences, roughly 51% were seen once, and the ten largest hold around a fifth. The sample taken for sequencing was blood. These receptors were taken from a woman between 55 and 75 years old in good health.

Only a few counts were recorded for this clonotype. A junction end diverges from the germline sequence, so it may reflect a read error. The V and J genes are TRBV25-1 and TRBJ2-5; no definite D call. The CDR3 loop spans 14 amino acids. Per the germline V gene, CDR1 is MGHDK and CDR2 is SYGVNS. The chain's CDR3 is CASSEFANQEAQYF. CDR3 coding DNA: TGTGCCAGCAGTGAATTTGCCAACCAAGAGGCCCAGTACTTC.

This chain connects TRBV12-3 or TRBV12-4 to TRBJ2-5, with 9 bases fitting TRBD2. The better agreement between TRBJ2-7 and the DNA end casts doubt on the J call. The CDR3 sequence is 15 residues long. CDR3 in DNA: TGTGCCAGCAGTCTGTCCGCTAGCGGGACCTACGAGCAGTACTTC. This encodes CASSLSASGTYEQYF.

The sample holds a few counts of this clonotype. The V call is TRBV12-3 or TRBV12-4, the J call TRBJ2-7; no definite D call. V lost 4 bases, J lost 5 bases, and 12 bases lay in between. The CDR3 loop spans 13 amino acids. Written as DNA, the CDR3 is TGTGCCAGCAGTTCGCGACGTCTTGACGAGCAGTACTTC. Residues: CASSSRRLDEQYF.

In this sample, this clonotype turned up a few times. The chain is built from TRBV20-1 and TRBJ2-7; 8 bases match TRBD2. The CDR3 totals 12 residues. From germline, CDR1 is DFQATT and CDR2 SNEGSKA (reference sequence). V shed 5 bases and J 3 bases; nucleotides not matched to a gene: 3. Here the CDR3 DNA reads TGCAGTGCTGGACTAGCCGACTACGAGCAGTACTTC. This encodes CSAGLADYEQYF.

The gene calls are TRBV12-3 or TRBV12-4 and TRBJ1-4; no reliable D call. The V end lost 3 bases, the J end lost 7 bases, and 6 bases lay between the germline ends. This CDR3 is built from 12 residues. CDR3 in amino acids: CASSLISEKLFF. The DNA for the CDR3 is TGTGCCAGCAGTTTGATCAGTGAAAAACTGTTTTTT.

The chain is built from TRBV4-1 and TRBJ2-1; D not certain. Trimming took off 1 base at V and 7 bases at J, with 14 bases between the two ends. The CDR3 contains 15 residues. Germline V CDR1 and CDR2: MGHRA, YSYEKL. CDR3 nucleotides: TGCGCCAGCAGCCAAGGGGGTTATGAAGGAAATGAGCAGTTCTTC. Residues: CASSQGGYEGNEQFF.

This sequence joins TRBV29-1 and TRBJ2-1; TRBD2 agrees at 10 bases. CDR1 is SQVTM, CDR2 ANQGSEA, per germline. This CDR3 is 15 amino acids long. Trimming removed 3 bases from V and 4 bases from J; junction bases left unmatched: 6. CDR3 sequence: CSVESGRGGYNEQFF. As DNA, the CDR3 is TGCAGCGTTGAGAGCGGGAGGGGGGGTTACAATGAGCAGTTCTTC.

The genes are TRBV7-8 and TRBJ2-1; D perhaps matches TRBD2 (5 bases). V was clipped by 2 bases and J by 3 bases, with 14 bases between them. CDR1 is SGHVS, CDR2 FQNEAQ, per germline. CDR3 length: 16 amino acids. The CDR3 sequence is CASSLNPAEIYNEQFF. The DNA for the CDR3 is TGTGCCAGCAGCTTAAATCCAGCGGAGATCTACAATGAGCAGTTCTTC.

For this clonotype: This sequence may be a read error, since a much larger clone differs from it by one base. V is TRBV11-3 and J is TRBJ2-1; TRBD1 matches 7 bases. This CDR3 region has 15 residues. The junction had 17 bases not matched to a gene; V was cut back by 5 bases and J by 13 bases. CDR1 and CDR2 from the germline V gene are SGHNT and YENEEA. CDR3 residues: CASSPGQDAQETQFF. The CDR3 region has the DNA TGTGCCAGCAGCCCCGGACAGGACGCCCAAGAGACCCAGTTCTTC.

V and J are TRBV5-1 and TRBJ2-7, with 9 bases aligning to TRBD2. V gave up 0 bases and J gave up 3 bases; unmatched junction bases: 7. The CDR3 contains 16 residues. CDR1 is SGHRS, CDR2 YFSETQ, per germline. CDR3 residues: CASSLGSGGDNYEQYF. The CDR3 nucleotides are TGCGCCAGCAGCTTGGGTAGCGGGGGCGACAACTACGAGCAGTACTTC.

The chain combines TRBV11-2 with TRBJ1-1; D call uncertain. Germline CDR1 SGHAT, CDR2 FQNNGV. Trimming left V 2 bases short and J 2 bases short, with 18 bases between. This CDR3 comprises 17 residues. The CDR3 bases are TGTGCCAGCAGCTTAAGTTTTGATGATCCGGGAAACACTGAAGCTTTCTTT. Translating it yields CASSLSFDDPGNTEAFF. The entire variable domain, with the rest obtained from reference TRBV11-2 and TRBJ1-1, is as follows: EAGVAQSPRYKIIEKRQSVAFWCNPISGHATLYWYQQILGQGPKLLIQFQNNGVVDDSQLPKDRFSAERLKGVDSTLKIQPAKLEDSAVYLCASSLSFDDPGNTEAFFGQGTRLTVV.

This clonotype was counted a few times. CDR3: CSASLGFSYEQYF. In DNA form, the CDR3 reads TGCAGTGCTAGCTTAGGATTCTCGTACGAGCAGTACTTC. The J gene is TRBJ2-7, the V gene TRBV20-1; D gene ambiguous. The CDR3 is made up of 13 amino acids. Looked up from germline, CDR1 is DFQATT and CDR2 is SNEGSKA (reference sequence). Trimming cost V 3 bases and J 4 bases, with 13 bases left between them.

The gene calls are TRBV7-8 and TRBJ2-1; D unclear. V was trimmed by 4 bases and J by 8 bases, leaving 9 bases between them. The CDR3 consists of 12 residues. Per the germline V gene, CDR1 is SGHVS and CDR2 is FQNEAQ. The CDR3 DNA sequence: TGTGCCAGCAGCTCTGACTGGTATGAGCAGTTCTTC. This gives the protein CASSSDWYEQFF. Full variable domain (missing parts from reference TRBV7-8 and TRBJ2-1): GAGVSQSPRYKVAKRGQDVALRCDPISGHVSLFWYQQALGQGPEFLTYFQNEAQLDKSGLPSDRFFAERPEGSVSTLKIQRTQQEDSAVYLCASSSDWYEQFFGPGTRLTVL.

The chain uses TRBV10-3 and TRBJ2-5, with 15 bases aligning to TRBD2. V was pared by 4 bases and J by 2 bases, with 2 bases of the junction left unmatched. CDR1 and CDR2 from the germline V gene are ENHRY and SYGVKD. The CDR3 runs 16 residues. The CDR3 sequence is CAISVGLAGGQETQYF. The CDR3 coding sequence is TGTGCCATCAGTGTGGGACTAGCGGGAGGACAAGAGACCCAGTACTTC.

V is TRBV29-1 and J is TRBJ2-5; 12 bases fit TRBD2. The CDR3 runs 13 residues. V dropped 8 bases and J dropped 5; count of bases not matched to a gene: 6. Germline lookup yields CDR1 SQVTM and CDR2 ANQGSEA. The CDR3 DNA follows: TGCAGCACAAGACTAGCGGGAGTGGAGACCCAGTACTTC. Its translation is CSTRLAGVETQYF.

The V gene is TRBV9, the J gene TRBJ2-2; the match to TRBD2 covers 10 bases. The CDR3 runs 16 residues. The germline CDR1 and CDR2 sequences are SGDLS and YYNGEE. Trimming cost V 1 base and J 4 bases; bases outside gene matches: 4. This CDR3 reads CASSVWRLAGTGELFF. In nucleotides, the CDR3 is TGTGCCAGCAGCGTATGGAGACTAGCGGGCACCGGGGAGCTGTTTTTT.

The chain joins TRBV9 to TRBJ2-5, with D maybe TRBD1 (6 bases). Germline V gene data show CDR1 as SGDLS and CDR2 as YYNGEE. The V end was cut by 0 bases, the J end by 7 bases, with 10 bases between. The CDR3 extends over 13 amino acids. CDR3 bases: TGTGCCAGCAGCGTAGATGGGGGCCGGACCCAGTACTTC. Its protein product is CASSVDGGRTQYF.

V usage is TRBV28 and J usage is TRBJ2-7, with D perhaps TRBD1 or TRBD2 (5 bases each). With the DNA end fitting TRBJ2-5 better, the J assignment may be wrong. The germline gives CDR1 MDHEN, CDR2 SYDVKM. The CDR3 is 16 residues long. The CDR3 DNA reads TGTGCCAGCAGTTTACCCCTAGGGACGGATGGGGAGACCCAGTACTTC. Protein: CASSLPLGTDGETQYF.

The gene calls are TRBV14 and TRBJ2-5, with D hard to call. CDR3 length: 15 residues. Trimming left V 5 bases short and J 4 bases short, with 17 bases between. Germline-derived CDR1 and CDR2 are SGHDN and FVKESK. CDR3 bases: TGTGCCAGCAGCGATACCGTGATCAGAGGAGAGACCCAGTACTTC. This encodes CASSDTVIRGETQYF.

This clonotype was detected only a few times. CDR3 region: CASSLEEKADTQYF. For the CDR3, the DNA is TGTGCCAGCAGTTTAGAGGAGAAGGCAGATACGCAGTATTTT. The chain is built from TRBV12-3 or TRBV12-4 and TRBJ2-3; D not certain. The CDR3 covers 14 residues. V was shortened by 1 base and J by 4 bases, with 9 bases between the two germline ends.

The table lists this clonotype with a few counts. This chain connects TRBV7-2 to TRBJ2-3, with 12 bases matching TRBD1. The V gene's germline CDR1 is SGHTA and CDR2 FQGNSA. The CDR3 totals 17 residues. V was clipped by 5 bases and J by 6 bases; unmatched bases: 12. CDR3: CASSQIPGQGAQDTQYF. The DNA for the CDR3 is TGTGCCAGCAGCCAAATCCCGGGACAGGGGGCTCAGGATACGCAGTATTTT.

The sample holds a few counts of this clonotype. V usage is TRBV29-1 and J usage is TRBJ2-6; unclear D gene. The CDR3 runs to 15 residues. Trimming cost V 7 bases and J 1 base, with 14 bases left between them. Germline CDR1 and CDR2: SQVTM and ANQGSEA. As DNA, the CDR3 is TGCAGCGCTGGCCCCGTGGGATCTGGGGCCAACGTCCTGACTTTC. It translates to CSAGPVGSGANVLTF.

The chain uses TRBV28 and TRBJ2-7, with 8 bases matching TRBD2. The trim removed 3 bases at V and 3 bases at J, leaving 16 bases unmatched. This CDR3 comprises 18 residues. From germline, CDR1 is MDHEN and CDR2 SYDVKM. The CDR3 is CASSFNAGGRPGDYEQYF. CDR3 DNA: TGTGCCAGCAGTTTCAATGCGGGGGGCCGGCCTGGGGACTACGAGCAGTACTTC.